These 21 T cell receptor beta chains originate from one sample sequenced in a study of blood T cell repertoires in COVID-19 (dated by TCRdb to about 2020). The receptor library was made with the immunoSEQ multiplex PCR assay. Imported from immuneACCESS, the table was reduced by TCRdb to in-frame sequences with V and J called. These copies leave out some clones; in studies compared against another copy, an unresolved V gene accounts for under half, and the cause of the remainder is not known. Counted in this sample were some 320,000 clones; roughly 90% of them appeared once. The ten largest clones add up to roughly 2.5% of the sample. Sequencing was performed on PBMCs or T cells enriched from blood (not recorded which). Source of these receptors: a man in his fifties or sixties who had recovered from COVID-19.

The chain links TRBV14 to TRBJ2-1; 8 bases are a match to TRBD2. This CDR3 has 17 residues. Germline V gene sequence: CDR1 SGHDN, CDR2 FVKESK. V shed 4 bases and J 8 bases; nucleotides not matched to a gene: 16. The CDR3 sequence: CASSRAPGGRSLHEQFF. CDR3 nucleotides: TGTGCCAGCAGCCGAGCCCCAGGCGGGAGGAGCCTCCATGAGCAGTTCTTC.

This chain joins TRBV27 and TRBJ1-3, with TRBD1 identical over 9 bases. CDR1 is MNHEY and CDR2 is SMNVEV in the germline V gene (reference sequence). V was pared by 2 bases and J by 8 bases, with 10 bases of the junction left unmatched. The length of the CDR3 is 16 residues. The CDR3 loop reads CASSLHGTGISDTIYF. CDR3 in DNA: TGTGCCAGCAGTTTACACGGGACAGGGATTTCGGACACCATATATTTT.

The CDR3 DNA reads TGTGCCAGCAGCTTACCCCCCGGGTTGATAGCGGGCGGATACGAGCAGTACTTC. Its protein product is CASSLPPGLIAGGYEQYF. This chain links TRBV7-9 with TRBJ2-7; TRBD2 aligns across 7 bases. Germline V gives CDR1 SEHNR, CDR2 FQNEAQ (reference sequence). Losses at the gene ends were 2 bases for V and 4 bases for J; bases not matched to a gene: 17. The CDR3 spans 18 residues. Combining the CDR3 with reference TRBV7-9 and TRBJ2-7 gives the whole variable domain DTGVSQNPRHKITKRGQNVTFRCDPISEHNRLYWYRQTLGQGPEFLTYFQNEAQLEKSRLLSDRFSAERPKGSFSTLEIQRTEQGDSAMYLCASSLPPGLIAGGYEQYFGPGTRLTVT.

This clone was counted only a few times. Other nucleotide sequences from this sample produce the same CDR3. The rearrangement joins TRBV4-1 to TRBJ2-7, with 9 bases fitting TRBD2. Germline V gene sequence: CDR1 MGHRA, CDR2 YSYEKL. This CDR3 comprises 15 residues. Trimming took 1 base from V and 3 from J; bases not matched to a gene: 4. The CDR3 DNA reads TGCGCCAGCAGCCAAGGGGGTAGCGGGAGCTACGAGCAGTACTTC. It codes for CASSQGGSGSYEQYF.

The CDR3: CASSLPQGDEQYF. As DNA, the CDR3 is TGCGCCAGCAGCTTGCCACAGGGGGACGAGCAGTACTTC. The chain joins TRBV5-1 to TRBJ2-7; 8 nucleotides match TRBD1. Germline CDR1 and CDR2: SGHRS and YFSETQ. V trimming: 1 base; J trimming: 5 bases; junction bases outside the gene matches: 2. This CDR3 comprises 13 residues.

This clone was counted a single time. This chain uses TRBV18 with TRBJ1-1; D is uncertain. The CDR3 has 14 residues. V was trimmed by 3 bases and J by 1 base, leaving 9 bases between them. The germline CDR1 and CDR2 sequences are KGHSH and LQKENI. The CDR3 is CASSPARANTEAFF. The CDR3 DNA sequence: TGTGCCAGCTCACCTGCGCGGGCGAACACTGAAGCTTTCTTT.

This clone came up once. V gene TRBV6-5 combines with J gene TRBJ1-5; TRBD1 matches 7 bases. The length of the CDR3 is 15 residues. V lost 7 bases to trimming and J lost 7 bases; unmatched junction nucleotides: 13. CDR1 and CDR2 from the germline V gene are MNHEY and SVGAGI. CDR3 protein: CASILNRGGSQPQHF. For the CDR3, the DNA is TGTGCCAGCATCCTGAACCGAGGGGGCAGCCAGCCCCAGCATTTT.

The CDR3: CASSQRRLGQFF. The CDR3 DNA reads as TGTGCCAGCAGCCAACGACGCTTGGGCCAGTTCTTC. The chain links TRBV5-5 to TRBJ2-1; D is unresolved. CDR1 and CDR2 (germline): SGHKS, YYEKEE (reference sequence). This CDR3 has 12 residues. V gave up 4 bases and J gave up 13 bases, with 15 bases separating them.

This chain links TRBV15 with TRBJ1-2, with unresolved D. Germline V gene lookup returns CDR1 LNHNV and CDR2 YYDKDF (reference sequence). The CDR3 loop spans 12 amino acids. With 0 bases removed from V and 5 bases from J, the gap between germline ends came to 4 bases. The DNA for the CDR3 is TGTGCCACCAGCAGAGACGGGTATGGCTACACCTTC. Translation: CATSRDGYGYTF.

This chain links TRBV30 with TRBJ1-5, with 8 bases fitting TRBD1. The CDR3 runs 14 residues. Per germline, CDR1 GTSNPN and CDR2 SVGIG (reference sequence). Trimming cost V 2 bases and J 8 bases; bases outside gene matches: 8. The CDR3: CAWSKGQGSEPQHF. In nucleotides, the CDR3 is TGTGCCTGGAGTAAAGGACAGGGATCGGAGCCCCAGCATTTT.

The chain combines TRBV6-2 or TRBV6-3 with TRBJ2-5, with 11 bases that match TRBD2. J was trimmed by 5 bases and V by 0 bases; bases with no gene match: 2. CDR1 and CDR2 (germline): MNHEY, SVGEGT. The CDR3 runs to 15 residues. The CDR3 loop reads CASSYSSSGGETQYF. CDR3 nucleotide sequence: TGTGCCAGCAGTTACTCCTCTAGCGGGGGGGAGACCCAGTACTTC.

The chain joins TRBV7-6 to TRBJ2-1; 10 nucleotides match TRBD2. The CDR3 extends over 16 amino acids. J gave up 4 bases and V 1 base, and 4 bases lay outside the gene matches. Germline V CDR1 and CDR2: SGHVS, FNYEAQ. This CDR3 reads CASSLGEAGGYNEQFF. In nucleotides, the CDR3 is TGTGCCAGCAGCTTAGGGGAAGCGGGGGGGTACAATGAGCAGTTCTTC. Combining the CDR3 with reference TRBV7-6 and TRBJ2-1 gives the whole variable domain GAGVSQSPRYKVTKRGQDVALRCDPISGHVSLYWYRQALGQGPEFLTYFNYEAQQDKSGLPNDRFSAERPEGSISTLTIQRTEQRDSAMYRCASSLGEAGGYNEQFFGPGTRLTVL.

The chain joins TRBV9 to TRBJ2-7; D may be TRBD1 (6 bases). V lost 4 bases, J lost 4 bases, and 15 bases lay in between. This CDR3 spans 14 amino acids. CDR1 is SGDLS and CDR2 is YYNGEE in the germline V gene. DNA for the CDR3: TGTGCCAGCAGCCCCCGGGACAAGAAATACGAGCAGTACTTC. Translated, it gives CASSPRDKKYEQYF.

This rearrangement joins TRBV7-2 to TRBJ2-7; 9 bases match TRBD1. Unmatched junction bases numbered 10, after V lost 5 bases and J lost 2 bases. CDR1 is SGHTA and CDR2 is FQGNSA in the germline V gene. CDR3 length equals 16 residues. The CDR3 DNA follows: TGTGCCAGCAGCCTCAGGTGGGACAGGGTTACCTACGAGCAGTACTTC. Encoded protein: CASSLRWDRVTYEQYF.

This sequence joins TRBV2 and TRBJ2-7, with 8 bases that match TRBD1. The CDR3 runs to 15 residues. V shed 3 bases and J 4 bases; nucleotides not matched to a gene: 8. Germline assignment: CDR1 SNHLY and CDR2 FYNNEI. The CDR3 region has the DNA TGTGCCAGCAGTGACCGGACAGGGAGTTCGTACGAGCAGTACTTC. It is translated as CASSDRTGSSYEQYF.

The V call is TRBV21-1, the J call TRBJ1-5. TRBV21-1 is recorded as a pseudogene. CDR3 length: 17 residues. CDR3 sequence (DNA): TGTGCCAGCAGCAAAGTTTTCGGGGATTTATTTTGTCAGCCCCAGCATTTT. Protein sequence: CASSKVFGDLFCQPQHF.

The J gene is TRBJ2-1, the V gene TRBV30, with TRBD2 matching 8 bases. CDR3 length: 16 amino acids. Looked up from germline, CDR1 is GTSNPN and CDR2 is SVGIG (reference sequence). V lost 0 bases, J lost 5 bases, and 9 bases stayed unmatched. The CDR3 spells CAWSVRGVLADNEQFF. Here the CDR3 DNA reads TGTGCCTGGAGTGTAAGGGGGGTACTAGCGGACAATGAGCAGTTCTTC.

The CDR3 spells CAWSRSGLPDTQYF. CDR3 nucleotides: TGTGCCTGGTCGCGGAGCGGGCTGCCGGATACGCAGTATTTT. This chain uses TRBV7-9 with TRBJ2-3, with D tentatively TRBD2 (6 bases). V lost 11 bases, J lost 6 bases, and 21 bases lay in between. Germline V CDR1 and CDR2: SEHNR, FQNEAQ (reference sequence). The CDR3 consists of 14 residues.

CDR3: CATSSRGRVEQFF. The CDR3 DNA reads as TGTGCCACTAGTTCGCGGGGCCGGGTTGAGCAGTTCTTC. This chain joins TRBV7-8 and TRBJ2-1, with D possibly TRBD2 on 6 matching bases. The V gene lost 10 bases and the J gene lost 9 bases, with 19 bases spanning the gap. Per the germline V gene, CDR1 is SGHVS and CDR2 is FQNEAQ. This CDR3 comprises 13 residues.

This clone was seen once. This chain's CDR3 is CASSPGQRNQPQHF. In nucleotides, the CDR3 is TGTGCCAGCAGTCCGGGACAGCGCAATCAGCCCCAGCATTTT. The genes are TRBV2 and TRBJ1-5, with 7 bases fitting TRBD1. The CDR3 length is 14 residues. The germline V gene has CDR1 SNHLY and CDR2 FYNNEI. With V trimmed by 5 bases and J by 2 bases, 3 bases remained unmatched.

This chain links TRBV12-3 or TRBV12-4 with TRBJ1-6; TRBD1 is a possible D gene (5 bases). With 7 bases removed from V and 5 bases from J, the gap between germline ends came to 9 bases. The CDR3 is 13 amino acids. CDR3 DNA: TGTGCCAGCATGGGGGGTAATAATTCACCCCTCCACTTT. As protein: CASMGGNNSPLHF.